These 31 T cell receptor beta chains share one sample of origin, sequenced in a study of blood T cell repertoires in COVID-19. Assay: immunoSEQ multiplex PCR; the TCRdb copy retains only in-frame clones and omits some. The sample carries 70,000 to 100,000 clones, around 88% recorded once. Sequenced: peripheral blood. These receptors were taken from a woman aged 55-69 years with COVID-19, enrolled during active disease.

Only one count was recorded for this clone. The chain is built from TRBV30 and TRBJ2-7; D is possibly TRBD2 (6 bases). Germline V gene lookup returns CDR1 GTSNPN and CDR2 SVGIG (reference sequence). Deletions cut 3 bases from V and 0 bases from J, with 15 bases between. The CDR3 length is 15 residues. Here the CDR3 reads CAWRPRGPSSYEQYF. The DNA of the CDR3 is TGTGCCTGGAGACCGCGGGGCCCGAGCTCCTACGAGCAGTACTTC.

The CDR3 DNA reads TGTGCCAGCAGTAGAACGGGACAGGGGTTCAATGAGCAGTTCTTC. It yields the protein CASSRTGQGFNEQFF. The rearrangement joins TRBV6-5 to TRBJ2-1, with TRBD1 matching 10 bases. The ends lost 5 bases at V and 6 bases at J; junction bases unmatched: 7. This CDR3 spans 15 amino acids. CDR1 and CDR2 (germline): MNHEY, SVGAGI.

This clone was recorded once. The chain uses TRBV7-2 and TRBJ1-5; D ambiguous. Germline V gives CDR1 SGHTA, CDR2 FQGNSA. Deletions cut 1 base from V and 6 bases from J, with 13 bases between. CDR3 length equals 15 residues. CDR3 amino acids: CASSLELSGSQPQHF. The CDR3 DNA is TGTGCCAGCAGCTTAGAGCTGTCCGGTAGTCAGCCCCAGCATTTT. The full variable domain, with the rest looked up from reference TRBV7-2 and TRBJ1-5, is GAGVSQSPSNKVTEKGKDVELRCDPISGHTALYWYRQSLGQGLEFLIYFQGNSAPDKSGLPSDRFSAERTGGSVSTLTIQRTQQEDSAVYLCASSLELSGSQPQHFGDGTRLSIL.

V is TRBV6-6 and J is TRBJ1-2, with 7 bases fitting TRBD1. V shed 7 bases, J shed 2 bases, and the junction held 7 bases outside the gene matches. The CDR3 consists of 14 residues. Germline CDR1 MNHNY, CDR2 SVGAGI (reference sequence). CDR3 nucleotides: TGTGCCAGCATCGAGCAGGGACAGAACTATGGCTACACCTTC. Residues: CASIEQGQNYGYTF.

The genes are TRBV3-1 (or the pseudogene TRBV3-2) and TRBJ2-4, with D possibly TRBD2 on 5 matching bases. CDR3 length equals 16 residues. Per the germline V gene, CDR1 is LGHDT and CDR2 is YNNKEL (reference sequence). V was trimmed by 2 bases and J by 0 bases, leaving 11 bases between them. CDR3 coding DNA: TGTGCCAGCAGCCAATTTGCGGGCCTAGCCAAAAACATTCAGTACTTC. Its protein product is CASSQFAGLAKNIQYF.

A few counts support this clone. This chain connects TRBV27 to TRBJ1-1; TRBD1 might be the D (5 bases). V shed 2 bases and J shed 5 bases, with 12 bases lying between them. CDR3 length: 14 residues. Germline values: CDR1 MNHEY, CDR2 SMNVEV (reference sequence). DNA for the CDR3: TGTGCCAGCAGTTTAGGCGGGGGGAATACTGAAGCTTTCTTT. It specifies CASSLGGGNTEAFF.

The chain links TRBV24-1 to TRBJ2-1, with 8 positions matching TRBD2. This CDR3 contains 18 residues. Germline loops: CDR1 KGHDR, CDR2 SFDVKD. V was pared by 4 bases and J by 2 bases, with 12 bases of the junction left unmatched. CDR3 nucleotide sequence: TGTGCCACCAGTGACACGAAAGAAGGACTAGCAACCTACAATGAGCAGTTCTTC. Its protein product is CATSDTKEGLATYNEQFF.

The V gene is TRBV2, the J gene TRBJ1-5; possible D gene TRBD1, 6 bases. CDR1 is SNHLY and CDR2 is FYNNEI in the germline V gene. Trimming removed 7 bases at V and 2 bases at J, with 12 bases between. CDR3 length: 14 residues. The CDR3 bases are TGTGCCAGCAACTTACAGGGACGCAATCAGCCCCAGCATTTT. It is translated as CASNLQGRNQPQHF.

This clone appeared a single time. The chain combines TRBV30 with TRBJ2-6; tentatively, D is TRBD1 (6 bases). Germline CDR1 is GTSNPN and CDR2 is SVGIG (reference sequence). Deletions cut 8 bases from V and 1 base from J, with 18 bases between. The length of the CDR3 is 16 residues. The CDR3 DNA is TGTGCCCGTGGGGGCCTAGGGGCGTCTGGGGCCAACGTCCTGACTTTC. Translating it yields CARGGLGASGANVLTF.

This clone occurred a few times. The V call is TRBV7-9, the J call TRBJ2-7; perhaps TRBD1 as D (6 bases). Germline CDR1 reads SEHNR; CDR2 reads FQNEAQ (reference sequence). V was trimmed by 5 bases and J by 2 bases, leaving 19 bases between them. CDR3 size: 16 residues. For the CDR3, the DNA is TGTGCCAGCAGCCCCGACCTAGGGGGTTCAGCCTACGAGCAGTACTTC. This translates into CASSPDLGGSAYEQYF.

The chain has TRBV19 and TRBJ2-2, with 9 bases lining up with TRBD1. Trimming removed 8 bases from V and 6 bases from J; junction bases left unmatched: 13. CDR1 LNHDA and CDR2 SQIVND come from the germline V gene (reference sequence). The CDR3 contains 16 residues. This chain's CDR3 is CASLPLWGQGPGELFF. CDR3 nucleotides: TGTGCCAGTCTCCCGCTTTGGGGACAGGGACCCGGGGAGCTGTTTTTT.

The chain combines TRBV9 with TRBJ2-4, with 7 bases matching TRBD2. The CDR3 loop spans 13 amino acids. Trimming took 6 bases from V and 16 from J; bases not matched to a gene: 16. Per the germline V gene, CDR1 is SGDLS and CDR2 is YYNGEE. DNA of the CDR3: TGTGCCAGCACCAACCTGGCCGCCGGGAGGATTTACTTC. It codes for CASTNLAAGRIYF.

This sequence joins TRBV5-6 and TRBJ1-4; D remains ambiguous. With 0 bases removed from V and 7 bases from J, the gap between germline ends came to 7 bases. CDR3 length equals 13 residues. Germline V CDR1 and CDR2: SGHDT, YYEEEE. In nucleotides, the CDR3 is TGTGCCAGCAGCTTGGTCAGCGGTGAAAAACTGTTTTTT. Translation: CASSLVSGEKLFF.

This chain joins TRBV9 and TRBJ2-3; 9 bases are a match to TRBD2. V was pared by 4 bases and J by 0 bases, with 12 bases of the junction left unmatched. From germline, CDR1 is SGDLS and CDR2 YYNGEE. This CDR3 has 18 residues. DNA of the CDR3: TGTGCCAGCAGCCCCCACCCCCTAGCGGGGCGCAGCACAGATACGCAGTATTTT. It yields the protein CASSPHPLAGRSTDTQYF.

The chain is built from TRBV7-9 and TRBJ1-6; the D gene is possibly TRBD1 (6 bases). CDR3 size: 14 residues. The V gene lost 4 bases and the J gene lost 5 bases, with 9 bases spanning the gap. Germline V gene sequence: CDR1 SEHNR, CDR2 FQNEAQ (reference sequence). CDR3 nucleotide sequence: TGTGCCAGCAGCTCCGACAGGAATAATTCACCCCTCCACTTT. The encoded protein is CASSSDRNNSPLHF. Supplemented by reference TRBV7-9 and TRBJ1-6, the full variable domain reads DTGVSQNPRHKITKRGQNVTFRCDPISEHNRLYWYRQTLGQGPEFLTYFQNEAQLEKSRLLSDRFSAERPKGSFSTLEIQRTEQGDSAMYLCASSSDRNNSPLHFGNGTRLTVT.

This clone was observed a few times. The CDR3 nucleotides are TGTGCCAGCAGCTTAGACAGGGATGAGCAGTTCTTC. Its protein product is CASSLDRDEQFF. The chain joins TRBV11-3 to TRBJ2-1; D might be TRBD1 (5 bases). Trimming took 0 bases from V and 8 from J, leaving 5 bases between them. This CDR3 spans 12 amino acids. From germline, CDR1 is SGHNT and CDR2 YENEEA.

The rearrangement uses TRBV18 and TRBJ2-3, with 8 bases that match TRBD2. Trimming took 4 bases from V and 0 from J; bases not matched to a gene: 3. The V gene's germline CDR1 is KGHSH and CDR2 LQKENI. The CDR3 length is 15 residues. CDR3 coding DNA: TGTGCCAGCTCACGGCGGACTAGCAGCACAGATACGCAGTATTTT. Protein sequence: CASSRRTSSTDTQYF.

The chain uses TRBV13 and TRBJ2-2, with 8 bases aligning to TRBD1. The CDR3 covers 15 residues. The ends lost 5 bases at V and 4 bases at J; junction bases unmatched: 6. The germline gives CDR1 PRHDT, CDR2 FYEKMQ (reference sequence). The CDR3 DNA sequence: TGTGCCAGCAGCCGCGACAGGGGTTTCACCGGGGAGCTGTTTTTT. Protein sequence: CASSRDRGFTGELFF.

The rearrangement uses TRBV4-2 and TRBJ1-2; perhaps TRBD1 as D (5 bases). Trimming left V 4 bases short and J 5 bases short, with 17 bases between. CDR1 is LGHNA and CDR2 is YNFKEQ in the germline V gene. The CDR3 runs 15 residues. This CDR3 is CASSPRDSGGYGYTF. The CDR3 DNA is TGTGCCAGCAGCCCCCGGGACTCCGGCGGGTATGGCTACACCTTC.

In regard to this clone: Other DNA sequences in the sample encode the same CDR3. The chain couples TRBV7-2 to TRBJ2-3; the match to TRBD2 covers 10 bases. The CDR3 extends over 16 amino acids. The V and J ends lost 1 base and 4 bases, in that order; junction bases with no gene match: 5. The germline V gene has CDR1 SGHTA and CDR2 FQGNSA. CDR3 DNA sequence: TGTGCCAGCAGCTTAGTTGCTAGCGGGGGTGCAGATACGCAGTATTTT. The encoded protein is CASSLVASGGADTQYF.

The chain uses TRBV27 and TRBJ1-1; weak D call: TRBD1 (6 bases). V lost 8 bases and J 0 bases, leaving 13 bases between the germline ends. This CDR3 has 14 amino acids. From germline, CDR1 is MNHEY and CDR2 SMNVEV (reference sequence). CDR3 in amino acids: CASLKQGLNTEAFF. In DNA, the CDR3 is TGTGCCAGCCTTAAACAGGGTCTGAACACTGAAGCTTTCTTT.

V and J are TRBV18 and TRBJ2-3; D possibly corresponds to TRBD2 (6 bases). Trimming shortened V by 2 bases and J by 1 base, and 10 bases separated the two germline ends. Germline CDR1 KGHSH, CDR2 LQKENI. This CDR3 contains 15 residues. The CDR3 here is CASSPGTGGTDTQYF. DNA for the CDR3: TGTGCCAGCTCACCAGGGACTGGGGGCACAGATACGCAGTATTTT.

This sequence joins TRBV19 and TRBJ2-3; TRBD2 aligns across 12 bases. Germline CDR1 reads LNHDA; CDR2 reads SQIVND (reference sequence). J was trimmed by 2 bases and V by 3 bases; bases with no gene match: 3. The CDR3 contains 16 residues. CDR3 bases: TGTGCCAGTAGTATCAGACTAGCGGGGGCCACAGATACGCAGTATTTT. Translated, it gives CASSIRLAGATDTQYF.

The V call is TRBV28, the J call TRBJ1-1; TRBD1 aligns across 8 bases. CDR3 length equals 18 residues. V trimming: 6 bases; J trimming: 5 bases; junction bases outside the gene matches: 20. Looked up from germline, CDR1 is MDHEN and CDR2 is SYDVKM. CDR3 amino acids: CASRAGTGYTVRRTEAFF. In nucleotides, the CDR3 is TGTGCCAGCAGGGCCGGGACAGGATACACGGTCCGGCGAACTGAAGCTTTCTTT.

The V gene is TRBV7-2, the J gene TRBJ2-7; D is unresolved. Trimming took off 2 bases at V and 3 bases at J, with 8 bases between the two ends. The CDR3 sequence is 13 residues long. Germline V gene data show CDR1 as SGHTA and CDR2 as FQGNSA. In DNA, the CDR3 is TGTGCCAGCAGCTTATCGACAAACTACGAGCAGTACTTC. This codes for CASSLSTNYEQYF.

The genes are TRBV5-1 and TRBJ1-3; 7 bases agree with TRBD1. The CDR3 covers 14 residues. Looked up from germline, CDR1 is SGHRS and CDR2 is YFSETQ. V lost 7 bases to trimming and J lost 0 bases; unmatched junction nucleotides: 4. CDR3 sequence: CASGQEYSGNTIYF. The CDR3 DNA reads TGCGCCAGCGGACAGGAGTACTCTGGAAACACCATATATTTT.

This clone was seen once. CDR3 DNA: TGTGCCAGTAGTGCCGGGACAGGCGGATCCTATGGCTACACCTTC. Amino acids: CASSAGTGGSYGYTF. The chain combines TRBV19 with TRBJ1-2; 8 bases are shared with TRBD1. The germline V gene has CDR1 LNHDA and CDR2 SQIVND (reference sequence). Unmatched junction bases numbered 9, after V lost 5 bases and J lost 4 bases. This CDR3 comprises 15 residues.

J is TRBJ2-3 and V is TRBV2; D perhaps matches TRBD1 (6 bases). Germline V gene lookup returns CDR1 SNHLY and CDR2 FYNNEI. The germline V and J ends were trimmed by 6 bases and 1 base, with 11 bases remaining between them. This CDR3 region has 14 residues. CDR3 nucleotide sequence: TGTGCCAGCAGAAGGGGGTTTGGCACAGATACGCAGTATTTT. Translation: CASRRGFGTDTQYF.

Comments on this clone: Within the sample, other DNA sequences also encode this same CDR3. The chain carries TRBV12-3 or TRBV12-4 and TRBJ2-7, with no clear D. The germline V and J ends were trimmed by 1 base and 2 bases, with 3 bases remaining between them. The CDR3 extends over 12 amino acids. CDR3 sequence: CASSLGAYEQYF. The CDR3 bases are TGTGCCAGCAGTTTAGGAGCCTACGAGCAGTACTTC.

The chain couples TRBV6-2 or TRBV6-3 to TRBJ2-3; D gene uncertain. The V end lost 2 bases, the J end lost 0 bases, and 12 bases lay between the germline ends. The length of the CDR3 is 16 residues. Per germline, CDR1 MNHEY and CDR2 SVGEGT. Written as DNA, the CDR3 is TGTGCCAGCAGTTACGATAGCATATCTAGCACAGATACGCAGTATTTT. Translated, it gives CASSYDSISSTDTQYF.

This chain uses TRBV2 with TRBJ1-1; tentatively, D is TRBD1 (6 bases). This CDR3 comprises 16 residues. V lost 5 bases and J lost 1, with 17 bases in between. CDR1 SNHLY and CDR2 FYNNEI come from the germline V gene. Here the CDR3 reads CASSPTTPRGNTEAFF. The DNA of the CDR3 is TGTGCCAGCAGTCCGACGACCCCCAGGGGGAACACTGAAGCTTTCTTT.